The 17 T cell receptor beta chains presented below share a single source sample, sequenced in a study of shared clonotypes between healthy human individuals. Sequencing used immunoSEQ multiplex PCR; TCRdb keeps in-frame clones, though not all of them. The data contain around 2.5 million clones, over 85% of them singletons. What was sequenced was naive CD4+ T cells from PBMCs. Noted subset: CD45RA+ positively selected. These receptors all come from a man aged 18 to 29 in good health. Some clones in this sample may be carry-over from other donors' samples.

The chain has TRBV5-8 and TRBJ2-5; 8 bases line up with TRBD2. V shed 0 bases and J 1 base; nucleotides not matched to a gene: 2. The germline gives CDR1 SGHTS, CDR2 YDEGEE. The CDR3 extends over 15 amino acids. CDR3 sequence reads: CASSLAGGGQETQYF. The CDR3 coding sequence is TGTGCCAGCAGCTTGGCCGGGGGGGGCCAAGAGACCCAGTACTTC.

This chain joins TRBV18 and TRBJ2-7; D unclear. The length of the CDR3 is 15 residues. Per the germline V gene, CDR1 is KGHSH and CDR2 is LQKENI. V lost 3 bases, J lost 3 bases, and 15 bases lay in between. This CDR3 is CASSPSSGSSYEQYF. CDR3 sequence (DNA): TGTGCCAGCTCACCCTCCTCAGGATCGAGCTACGAGCAGTACTTC. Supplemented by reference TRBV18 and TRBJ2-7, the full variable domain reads NAGVMQNPRHLVRRRGQEARLRCSPMKGHSHVYWYRQLPEEGLKFMVYLQKENIIDESGMPKERFSAEFPKEGPSILRIQQVVRGDSAAYFCASSPSSGSSYEQYFGPGTRLTVT.

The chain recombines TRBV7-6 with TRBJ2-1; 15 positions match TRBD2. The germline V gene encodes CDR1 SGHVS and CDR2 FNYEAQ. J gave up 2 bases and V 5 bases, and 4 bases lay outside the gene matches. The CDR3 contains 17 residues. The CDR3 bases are TGTGCCAGCAGCCCGCGGACTAGCGGGAGGGCCTACAATGAGCAGTTCTTC. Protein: CASSPRTSGRAYNEQFF.

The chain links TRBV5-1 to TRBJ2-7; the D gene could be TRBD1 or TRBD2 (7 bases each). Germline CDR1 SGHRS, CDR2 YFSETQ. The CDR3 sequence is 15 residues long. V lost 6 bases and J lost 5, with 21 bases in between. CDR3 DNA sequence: TGCGCCAGCAAACAAGGGGGCGGGAGCCTCCACGAGCAGTACTTC. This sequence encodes CASKQGGGSLHEQYF.

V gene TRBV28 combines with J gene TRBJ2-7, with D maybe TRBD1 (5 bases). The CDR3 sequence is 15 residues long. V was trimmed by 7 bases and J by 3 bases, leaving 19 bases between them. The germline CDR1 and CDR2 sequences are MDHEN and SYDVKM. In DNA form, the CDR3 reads TGTGCCAGCACAACCGGCAGGGTCGGAAACTACGAGCAGTACTTC. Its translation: CASTTGRVGNYEQYF. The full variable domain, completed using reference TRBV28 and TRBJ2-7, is DVKVTQSSRYLVKRTGEKVFLECVQDMDHENMFWYRQDPGLGLRLIYFSYDVKMKEKGDIPEGYSVSREKKERFSLILESASTNQTSMYLCASTTGRVGNYEQYFGPGTRLTVT.

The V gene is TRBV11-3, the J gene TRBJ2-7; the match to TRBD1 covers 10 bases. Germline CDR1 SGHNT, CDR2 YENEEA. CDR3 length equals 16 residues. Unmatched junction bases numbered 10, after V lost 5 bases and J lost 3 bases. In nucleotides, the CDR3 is TGTGCCAGCAGCCCTGCCGGGGGACAGGGGCTCTACGAGCAGTACTTC. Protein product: CASSPAGGQGLYEQYF.

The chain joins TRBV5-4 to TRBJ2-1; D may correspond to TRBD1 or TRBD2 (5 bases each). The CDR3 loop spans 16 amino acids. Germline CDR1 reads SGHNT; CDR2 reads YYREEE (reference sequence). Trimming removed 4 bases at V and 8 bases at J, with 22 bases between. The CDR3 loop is CASSLGPRKYPHEQFF. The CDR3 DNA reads TGTGCCAGCAGCCTGGGACCCAGGAAATATCCCCATGAGCAGTTCTTC.

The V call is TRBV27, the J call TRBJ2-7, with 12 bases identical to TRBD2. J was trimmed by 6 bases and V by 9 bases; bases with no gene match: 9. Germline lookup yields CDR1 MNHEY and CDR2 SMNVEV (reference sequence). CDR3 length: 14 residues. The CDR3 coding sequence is TGTGCCAGTACCTCTAGCGGGAGGGAAGGCGAGCAGTACTTC. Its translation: CASTSSGREGEQYF.

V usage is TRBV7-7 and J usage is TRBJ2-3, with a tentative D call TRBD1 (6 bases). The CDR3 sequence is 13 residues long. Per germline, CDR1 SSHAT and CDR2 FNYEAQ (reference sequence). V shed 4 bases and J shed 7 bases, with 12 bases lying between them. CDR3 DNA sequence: TGTGCCAGCAGCTCGGTGGGGGCTAATACGCAGTATTTT. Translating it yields CASSSVGANTQYF.

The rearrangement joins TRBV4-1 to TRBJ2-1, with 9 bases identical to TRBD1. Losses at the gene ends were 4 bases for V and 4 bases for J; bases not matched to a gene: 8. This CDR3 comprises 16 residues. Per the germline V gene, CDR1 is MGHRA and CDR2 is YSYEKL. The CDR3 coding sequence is TGCGCCAGCAGCCGCGAAGGGACAGGGATGTACAATGAGCAGTTCTTC. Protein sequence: CASSREGTGMYNEQFF.

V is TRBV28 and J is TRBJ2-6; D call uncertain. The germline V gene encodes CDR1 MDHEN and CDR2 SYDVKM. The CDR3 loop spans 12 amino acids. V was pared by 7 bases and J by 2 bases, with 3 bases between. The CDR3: CASTPGANVLTF. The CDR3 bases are TGTGCCAGCACCCCTGGGGCCAACGTCCTGACTTTC.

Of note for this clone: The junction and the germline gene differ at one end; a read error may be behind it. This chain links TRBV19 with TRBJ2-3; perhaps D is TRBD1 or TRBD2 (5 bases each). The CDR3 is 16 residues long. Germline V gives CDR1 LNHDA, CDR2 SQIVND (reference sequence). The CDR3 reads CASSQIGAGRADTQYF. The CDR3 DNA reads TGTGCAAGTAGTCAGATCGGGGCGGGCAGGGCAGATACGCAGTATTTT.

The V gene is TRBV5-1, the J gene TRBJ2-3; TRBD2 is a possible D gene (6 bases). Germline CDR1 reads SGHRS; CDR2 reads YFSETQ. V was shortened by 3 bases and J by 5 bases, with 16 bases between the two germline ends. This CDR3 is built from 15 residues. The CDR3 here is CASSSGLFGGDTQYF. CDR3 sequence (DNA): TGCGCCAGCAGCTCGGGACTTTTTGGGGGAGATACGCAGTATTTT. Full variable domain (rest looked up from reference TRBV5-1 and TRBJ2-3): KAGVTQTPRYLIKTRGQQVTLSCSPISGHRSVSWYQQTPGQGLQFLFEYFSETQRNKGNFPGRFSGRQFSNSRSEMNVSTLELGDSALYLCASSSGLFGGDTQYFGPGTRLTVL.

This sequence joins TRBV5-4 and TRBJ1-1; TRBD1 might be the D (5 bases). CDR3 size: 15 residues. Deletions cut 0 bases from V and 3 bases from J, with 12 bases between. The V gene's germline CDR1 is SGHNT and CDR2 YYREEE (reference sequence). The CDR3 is CASSLVRGGDTEAFF. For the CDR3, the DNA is TGTGCCAGCAGCTTGGTGCGGGGGGGGGACACTGAAGCTTTCTTT.

CDR3 DNA: TGCGCCAGCAGTGAGGGACAGGCTGCTAATGAAAAACTGTTTTTT. Amino acids: CASSEGQAANEKLFF. V and J are TRBV10-1 and TRBJ1-4; 7 bases agree with TRBD1. Losses at the gene ends were 2 bases for V and 3 bases for J; bases not matched to a gene: 3. The CDR3 totals 15 residues. Germline assignment: CDR1 WNHNN and CDR2 SYGVQD (reference sequence).

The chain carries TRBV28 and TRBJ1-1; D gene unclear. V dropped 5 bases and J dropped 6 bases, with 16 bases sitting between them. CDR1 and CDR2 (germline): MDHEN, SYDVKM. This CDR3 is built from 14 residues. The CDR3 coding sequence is TGTGCCAGCAGTCCCGGGCAGCCTACCCCTGAAGCTTTCTTT. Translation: CASSPGQPTPEAFF.

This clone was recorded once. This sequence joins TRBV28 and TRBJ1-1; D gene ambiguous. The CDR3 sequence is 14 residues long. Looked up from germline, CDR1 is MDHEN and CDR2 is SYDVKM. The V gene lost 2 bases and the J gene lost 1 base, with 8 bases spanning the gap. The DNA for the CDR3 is TGTGCCAGCAGTTTAAGATCAGGGAACACTGAAGCTTTCTTT. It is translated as CASSLRSGNTEAFF.